Presented here are 29 T cell receptor beta chains from one specimen sequenced in a study of cytomegalovirus exposure and HLA in healthy donors. PCR amplification relied on 60 Vbeta primers (plus 13 Jbeta primers). Method: immunoSEQ multiplex PCR; TCRdb's copy keeps in-frame clones and lacks some. Among roughly 130,000 clones listed, roughly 74% were seen once. Sequencing was done on a sample of PBMCs. The receptors here all came from a woman between 45 and 65 years old in good health and CMV-seropositive.

The chain carries TRBV2 and TRBJ1-5, with a tentative D call TRBD1 (5 bases). Germline V lookup: CDR1 SNHLY, CDR2 FYNNEI. Trimming removed 4 bases from V and 1 base from J, with 14 bases in between. The CDR3 is 16 residues long. As DNA, the CDR3 is TGTGCCAGCAGTGGTGTCGGGGGGACGAGCAATCAGCCCCAGCATTTT. Translation gives CASSGVGGTSNQPQHF.

The V gene is TRBV11-2, the J gene TRBJ2-1; the D gene is possibly TRBD1 (6 bases). The CDR3 sequence is 15 residues long. CDR1 is SGHAT, CDR2 FQNNGV, per germline. V lost 5 bases, J lost 1 base, and 12 bases lay in between. The CDR3 sequence: CASSQLGASYNEQFF. DNA for the CDR3: TGTGCCAGCAGCCAGCTGGGGGCTTCCTACAATGAGCAGTTCTTC. The full variable domain, rest sourced from reference TRBV11-2 and TRBJ2-1, is EAGVAQSPRYKIIEKRQSVAFWCNPISGHATLYWYQQILGQGPKLLIQFQNNGVVDDSQLPKDRFSAERLKGVDSTLKIQPAKLEDSAVYLCASSQLGASYNEQFFGPGTRLTVL.

This CDR3 reads CASSQGQAVTEAFF. The CDR3 DNA reads as TGTGCCAGCAGCCAGGGACAGGCTGTAACTGAAGCTTTCTTT. The chain carries TRBV5-6 and TRBJ1-1; the match to TRBD1 covers 8 bases. The CDR3 covers 14 residues. CDR1 and CDR2 (germline): SGHDT, YYEEEE. Trimming removed 4 bases from V and 5 bases from J; junction bases left unmatched: 7. Together with reference TRBV5-6 and TRBJ1-1, the CDR3 gives the full variable domain: DAGVTQSPTHLIKTRGQQVTLRCSPKSGHDTVSWYQQALGQGPQFIFQYYEEEERQRGNFPDRFSGHQFPNYSSELNVNALLLGDSALYLCASSQGQAVTEAFFGQGTRLTVV.

This clone was recorded a few times. The chain joins TRBV5-1 to TRBJ2-3; TRBD2 is a possible D gene (7 bases). In germline, CDR1 is SGHRS, CDR2 YFSETQ. The ends were cut back, 2 bases at V and 3 bases at J, with 13 bases in the middle. The length of the CDR3 is 15 residues. The CDR3 protein is CASSFAGAHTDTQYF. CDR3 sequence (DNA): TGCGCCAGCAGCTTCGCGGGGGCTCATACAGATACGCAGTATTTT.

The CDR3 DNA reads as TGTGCCAGCAGTGAAGTAGTTGGACACTCATCGGGTGGCACTGAAGCTTTCTTT. It yields the protein CASSEVVGHSSGGTEAFF. J is TRBJ1-1 and V is TRBV25-1, with D perhaps TRBD1 (5 bases). There are 18 residues in the CDR3. The germline V and J ends were trimmed by 2 bases and 4 bases, with 23 bases remaining between them. Germline CDR1 is MGHDK and CDR2 is SYGVNS.

The rearrangement uses TRBV13 and TRBJ1-1; D unclear. The CDR3 consists of 13 residues. Germline V lookup: CDR1 PRHDT, CDR2 FYEKMQ (reference sequence). V lost 4 bases to trimming and J lost 3 bases, with 9 bases between them. CDR3 amino acids: CASSSPPDTEAFF. The CDR3, as DNA: TGTGCCAGCAGCTCCCCCCCCGACACTGAAGCTTTCTTT.

The chain links TRBV7-6 to TRBJ1-1; D gene uncertain. The germline V and J ends were trimmed by 1 base and 1 base, with 7 bases remaining between them. CDR3 length equals 14 residues. Per the germline V gene, CDR1 is SGHVS and CDR2 is FNYEAQ. In DNA, the CDR3 is TGTGCCAGCAGCTTAGACTCTCCGAACACTGAAGCTTTCTTT. It specifies CASSLDSPNTEAFF.

The rearrangement joins TRBV19 to TRBJ1-6, with 8 bases that match TRBD1. Trimming removed 5 bases from V and 8 bases from J; junction bases left unmatched: 5. The CDR3 has 14 residues. Germline CDR1 LNHDA, CDR2 SQIVND (reference sequence). CDR3 residues: CASSPTGVDSPLHF. The CDR3 DNA is TGTGCCAGTAGTCCGACAGGGGTCGATTCACCCCTCCACTTT. Supplemented by reference TRBV19 and TRBJ1-6, the full variable domain reads DGGITQSPKYLFRKEGQNVTLSCEQNLNHDAMYWYRQDPGQGLRLIYYSQIVNDFQKGDIAEGYSVSREKKESFPLTVTSAQKNPTAFYLCASSPTGVDSPLHFGNGTRLTVT.

This clone appeared once. The rearrangement uses TRBV7-2 and TRBJ2-7; 8 bases fit TRBD1. This CDR3 spans 14 amino acids. CDR1 SGHTA and CDR2 FQGNSA come from the germline V gene. Trimming at V came to 5 bases and at J to 3 bases, leaving 6 bases not matched to a gene. CDR3 nucleotide sequence: TGTGCCAGCAGCATCGGACAGGGAGGCTACGAGCAGTACTTC. Protein product: CASSIGQGGYEQYF.

The chain recombines TRBV29-1 with TRBJ1-5; tentative D call: TRBD1 (5 bases). The germline V and J ends were trimmed by 4 bases and 1 base, with 11 bases remaining between them. CDR3 length: 14 amino acids. CDR1 is SQVTM and CDR2 is ANQGSEA in the germline V gene. CDR3 residues: CSVGGQASNQPQHF. CDR3 DNA: TGCAGCGTTGGCGGACAAGCCAGCAATCAGCCCCAGCATTTT.

The chain joins TRBV19 to TRBJ2-7; 10 bases line up with TRBD1. The CDR3 length is 15 residues. Per the germline V gene, CDR1 is LNHDA and CDR2 is SQIVND (reference sequence). J was trimmed by 4 bases and V by 5 bases; bases with no gene match: 8. The CDR3 here is CASSLSGTGEYEQYF. CDR3 nucleotides: TGTGCCAGTAGTCTATCCGGGACAGGGGAGTACGAGCAGTACTTC.

This chain uses TRBV25-1 with TRBJ1-5, with a possible D match to TRBD1 (5 bases). The CDR3 is made up of 14 amino acids. CDR1 and CDR2 from the germline V gene are MGHDK and SYGVNS. V shed 0 bases and J shed 6 bases, with 9 bases lying between them. CDR3 protein: CASSEYRVGQPQHF. Written as DNA, the CDR3 is TGTGCCAGCAGTGAATACAGGGTCGGTCAGCCCCAGCATTTT.

The rearrangement joins TRBV30 to TRBJ1-6, with a tentative D call TRBD1 (5 bases). The V and J ends lost 5 bases and 5 bases respectively, with 10 bases between them. The CDR3 is 13 residues long. Germline CDR1 reads GTSNPN; CDR2 reads SVGIG (reference sequence). This CDR3 is CAWGQGDNSPLHF. The CDR3 DNA is TGTGCCTGGGGGCAGGGTGATAATTCACCCCTCCACTTT.

The gene calls are TRBV2 and TRBJ1-1, with no clear D. The CDR3 is 14 amino acids. V lost 6 bases to trimming and J lost 2 bases, with 13 bases between them. Germline V lookup: CDR1 SNHLY, CDR2 FYNNEI. The CDR3 here is CASSVAEVNTEAFF. The CDR3 region has the DNA TGTGCCAGCAGCGTTGCAGAGGTAAACACTGAAGCTTTCTTT. Full variable domain (missing parts from reference TRBV2 and TRBJ1-1): EPEVTQTPSHQVTQMGQEVILRCVPISNHLYFYWYRQILGQKVEFLVSFYNNEISEKSEIFDDQFSVERPDGSNFTLKIRSTKLEDSAMYFCASSVAEVNTEAFFGQGTRLTVV.

This clone was seen a few times. The J gene is TRBJ2-5, the V gene TRBV6-1; tentatively, D is TRBD1 (6 bases). The CDR3 has 13 amino acids. V lost 3 bases, J lost 5 bases, and 10 bases lay in between. From germline, CDR1 is MNHNS and CDR2 SASEGT. In DNA, the CDR3 is TGTGCCAGCAGTGACAGGGGACGGGAGACCCAGTACTTC. Its translation: CASSDRGRETQYF.

The rearrangement joins TRBV5-5 to TRBJ2-7; 7 nucleotides line up with TRBD2. The V segment lost 4 bases and the J segment 5 bases; nucleotides outside the gene matches: 12. Germline lookup yields CDR1 SGHKS and CDR2 YYEKEE (reference sequence). The CDR3 has 15 amino acids. Here the CDR3 DNA reads TGTGCCAGCAGCCACATGGGAGGGAGGCTGGACGAGCAGTACTTC. It translates to CASSHMGGRLDEQYF.

This sequence joins TRBV2 and TRBJ2-1, with D perhaps TRBD1 (5 bases). Trimming cost V 4 bases and J 1 base, with 8 bases left between them. The CDR3 is 14 residues long. CDR1 SNHLY and CDR2 FYNNEI come from the germline V gene. The CDR3: CASSGGRSYNEQFF. For the CDR3, the DNA is TGTGCCAGCAGTGGGGGCCGATCCTACAATGAGCAGTTCTTC.

The J gene is TRBJ2-1, the V gene TRBV5-1; TRBD1 matches at 9 bases. This CDR3 is built from 14 residues. In germline, CDR1 is SGHRS, CDR2 YFSETQ. V dropped 3 bases and J dropped 7; count of bases not matched to a gene: 5. For the CDR3, the DNA is TGCGCCAGCAGCTCCGGGACAGGGTTGAATGAGCAGTTCTTC. This translates into CASSSGTGLNEQFF.

The rearrangement uses TRBV6-4 and TRBJ2-2, with TRBD2 as a possible D gene (6 bases). Looked up from germline, CDR1 is MRHNA and CDR2 is SNTAGT. The length of the CDR3 is 13 residues. V shed 4 bases and J shed 3 bases, with 6 bases lying between them. CDR3 nucleotide sequence: TGTGCCAGCAGTGCGGGGGACACCGGGGAGCTGTTTTTT. It encodes CASSAGDTGELFF.

The rearrangement uses TRBV7-9 and TRBJ2-7; 9 nucleotides align to TRBD2. This CDR3 spans 14 amino acids. V shed 1 base, J shed 6 bases, and the junction held 4 bases outside the gene matches. Germline V gene data show CDR1 as SEHNR and CDR2 as FQNEAQ (reference sequence). CDR3 region: CASSLVAGDTEQYF. CDR3 sequence (DNA): TGTGCCAGCAGCTTAGTAGCGGGGGATACCGAGCAGTACTTC. Full variable domain (rest looked up from reference TRBV7-9 and TRBJ2-7): DTGVSQNPRHKITKRGQNVTFRCDPISEHNRLYWYRQTLGQGPEFLTYFQNEAQLEKSRLLSDRFSAERPKGSFSTLEIQRTEQGDSAMYLCASSLVAGDTEQYFGPGTRLTVT.

V and J are TRBV30 and TRBJ1-1, with D tentatively TRBD1 (5 bases). V shed 2 bases and J shed 6 bases, with 13 bases lying between them. The germline V gene encodes CDR1 GTSNPN and CDR2 SVGIG (reference sequence). The CDR3 runs to 13 residues. The CDR3 sequence is CAWSFRGSAEAFF. The CDR3 region has the DNA TGTGCCTGGAGTTTTCGGGGGAGCGCTGAAGCTTTCTTT.

As concerns this clone: Germline is not matched at one junction end, which may reflect a read error. J is TRBJ2-3 and V is TRBV9, with TRBD2 matching over 9 bases. Germline lookup yields CDR1 SGDLS and CDR2 YYNGEE. This CDR3 spans 14 amino acids. The CDR3 sequence is CASSVRGGADTQYF. CDR3 nucleotides: TGCGCCAGCAGCGTACGCGGGGGGGCCGATACGCAGTATTTT.

This clone was observed once. The chain combines TRBV2 with TRBJ2-4, with D unclear. Looked up from germline, CDR1 is SNHLY and CDR2 is FYNNEI. V lost 8 bases, J lost 7 bases, and 15 bases lay in between. The CDR3 has 13 residues. The CDR3 is CASCGGSGNIQYF. CDR3 sequence (DNA): TGTGCCAGCTGCGGTGGGTCCGGGAACATTCAGTACTTC.

CDR3 sequence (DNA): TGTGCCAGCAGCCCGAAGTTCGTCGTGGCTGAGACCCAGTACTTC. Its protein is CASSPKFVVAETQYF. The chain carries TRBV6-5 and TRBJ2-5; D call uncertain. The germline V gene has CDR1 MNHEY and CDR2 SVGAGI. This CDR3 is built from 15 residues. V lost 6 bases, J lost 5 bases, and 19 bases lay in between.

The rearrangement uses TRBV5-1 and TRBJ1-1; TRBD1 might be the D (5 bases). The germline CDR1 and CDR2 sequences are SGHRS and YFSETQ. Trimming shortened V by 7 bases and J by 0 bases, and 13 bases separated the two germline ends. This CDR3 has 14 residues. The CDR3 region is CASSREGLNTEAFF. The CDR3 bases are TGCGCCAGCTCGAGGGAGGGGCTGAACACTGAAGCTTTCTTT. The full variable domain, with the rest looked up from reference TRBV5-1 and TRBJ1-1, is KAGVTQTPRYLIKTRGQQVTLSCSPISGHRSVSWYQQTPGQGLQFLFEYFSETQRNKGNFPGRFSGRQFSNSRSEMNVSTLELGDSALYLCASSREGLNTEAFFGQGTRLTVV.

The chain is built from TRBV7-8 and TRBJ1-1, with no clear D. There are 15 residues in the CDR3. Trimming pared 2 bases from V and 1 base from J, leaving 11 bases between. Germline CDR1 reads SGHVS; CDR2 reads FQNEAQ. CDR3 nucleotide sequence: TGTGCCAGCAGCTTAAGTGTGGGCACGAACACTGAAGCTTTCTTT. As protein: CASSLSVGTNTEAFF.

The genes are TRBV11-3 and TRBJ2-1, with a possible D match to TRBD2 (6 bases). The V gene lost 0 bases and the J gene lost 6 bases, with 15 bases spanning the gap. The germline CDR1 and CDR2 sequences are SGHNT and YENEEA. CDR3 length equals 16 residues. The CDR3, as DNA: TGTGCCAGCAGCTTAGAGGAGCGGGTGGGTGGCAATGAGCAGTTCTTC. It is translated as CASSLEERVGGNEQFF.

A single count supports this clone. The chain links TRBV6-5 to TRBJ1-6; D uncertain. The CDR3 consists of 12 residues. The V gene's germline CDR1 is MNHEY and CDR2 SVGAGI. V was trimmed by 3 bases and J by 8 bases, leaving 5 bases between them. CDR3 bases: TGTGCCAGCAGTTATAGATATTCACCCCTCCACTTT. Translation gives CASSYRYSPLHF.

The chain has TRBV19 and TRBJ1-2; D gene uncertain. The germline V and J ends were trimmed by 9 bases and 7 bases, with 6 bases remaining between them. Looked up from germline, CDR1 is LNHDA and CDR2 is SQIVND (reference sequence). The CDR3 spans 9 residues. The CDR3, as DNA: TGTGCCAGCCTCGGTGGCTACACCTTC. This encodes CASLGGYTF.